A selection of T cell receptor beta chains follows, all from one sample in a study of OX40 agonist ivuxolimab in advanced cancers. Produced via immunoSEQ multiplex PCR; TCRdb's table is partial and in-frame only. Among about 65,000 clones listed, over 75% were seen once. The sample here was CD4+ or CD8+ T cells sorted from blood, taken in a trial of the OX40 agonist ivuxolimab. The origin of the receptors is an adult with an advanced solid tumor such as melanoma, head and neck, liver or kidney cancer. The CDR3 runs from the conserved cysteine through the conserved F or W. The order of the fields is D gene, J gene, V gene, clone size, CDR3 protein, CDR3 DNA. A D gene is named only where the DNA matches it firmly. Rows may omit the clone size; those that give it use once, few, many or a size class.

NA | TRBJ1-2 | TRBV5-8 | NA | CASSLLGYGYTF | TGTGCCAGCAGCTTGCTTGGGTATGGCTACACCTTC
NA | TRBJ2-7 | TRBV2 | NA | CASSEARVDEQYF | TGTGCCAGCAGTGAAGCTCGGGTGGACGAGCAGTACTTC
TRBD1 | TRBJ2-7 | TRBV11-2 | NA | CASSPDSGQGAYEQYF | TGTGCCAGCAGCCCAGACTCCGGACAGGGCGCCTACGAGCAGTACTTC
NA | TRBJ1-5 | TRBV5-3 | NA | CARSSGGQGQPQHF | TGTGCCAGAAGCTCGGGGGGGCAAGGTCAGCCCCAGCATTTT
NA | TRBJ2-2 | TRBV9 | NA | CASGGTNTGELFF | TGTGCCAGCGGAGGCACGAACACCGGGGAGCTGTTTTTT
NA | TRBJ2-7 | TRBV5-1 | NA | CASEYGQGGNEQYF | TGCGCCAGCGAGTATGGGCAGGGTGGCAACGAGCAGTACTTC
NA | TRBJ2-7 | TRBV6-1 | NA | CASSEEGGTFYEQYF | TGTGCCAGCAGTGAAGAGGGGGGGACATTCTACGAGCAGTACTTC
TRBD1 | TRBJ2-1 | TRBV19 | NA | CASSIRQGNEQFF | TGTGCCAGTAGTATTAGACAGGGGAATGAGCAGTTCTTC
NA | TRBJ1-4 | TRBV10-3 | NA | CAITEGEGEKLFF | TGTGCCATCACGGAGGGGGAGGGCGAAAAACTGTTTTTT
NA | TRBJ2-1 | TRBV18 | few | CASSLTDSPRDEQFF | TGTGCCAGCTCACTAACGGACTCGCCCAGGGATGAGCAGTTCTTC
TRBD1 | TRBJ1-2 | TRBV10-3 | NA | CAISAGTGGRNYGYTF | TGTGCCATCAGTGCGGGAACAGGGGGGCGAAACTATGGCTACACCTTC
NA | TRBJ2-2 | TRBV7-2 | NA | CASSLGGADTGELFF | TGTGCCAGCAGCTTAGGCGGGGCGGACACCGGGGAGCTGTTTTTT
TRBD1 | TRBJ1-4 | TRBV19 | NA | CASTTDRVRGKLFF | TGTGCCAGTACCACGGACAGGGTGAGGGGAAAACTGTTTTTT
NA | TRBJ1-2 | TRBV2 | NA | CASSEVLYLNYGYTF | TGTGCCAGCAGTGAAGTATTGTACCTAAACTATGGCTACACCTTC
NA | TRBJ2-7 | TRBV11-2 | NA | CASSLGLGDEQYF | TGTGCCAGCAGCTTAGGACTTGGCGACGAGCAGTACTTC
TRBD2 | TRBJ2-5 | TRBV18 | NA | CASSVGGDQETQYF | TGTGCCAGCTCCGTCGGGGGGGATCAAGAGACCCAGTACTTC
TRBD1 | TRBJ2-1 | TRBV5-1 | NA | CASSLAGTGVHNEQFF | TGCGCCAGCAGCTTGGCCGGGACAGGGGTTCACAATGAGCAGTTCTTC
NA | TRBJ2-7 | TRBV9 | NA | CASSVGVGRNLYEQYF | TGTGCCAGCAGCGTAGGAGTCGGCAGGAATCTCTACGAGCAGTACTTC
TRBD1 | TRBJ1-6 | TRBV4-1 | NA | CASSQDPDRGWGSPLHF | TGCGCCAGCAGCCAAGATCCGGACAGGGGCTGGGGTTCACCCCTCCACTTT
NA | TRBJ2-1 | TRBV11-2 | NA | CASSRGLYYSYNEQFF | TGTGCCAGCAGCCGTGGACTCTACTACTCCTACAATGAGCAGTTCTTC
TRBD1 | TRBJ2-5 | TRBV4-1 | once | CASSQGDSSGSYQETQYF | TGCGCCAGCAGCCAAGGGGACAGTTCAGGCAGCTACCAAGAGACCCAGTACTTC
NA | TRBJ2-7 | TRBV14 | NA | CASSQGGLKIYEQYF | TGTGCCAGCAGCCAAGGGGGCCTTAAAATCTACGAGCAGTACTTC
TRBD1 | TRBJ2-5 | TRBV6-5 | NA | CASASGGAKTQYF | TGTGCCAGTGCTTCAGGGGGCGCGAAGACCCAGTACTTC
TRBD1 | TRBJ1-1 | TRBV19 | NA | CASTYAGQGNTEAFF | TGTGCCAGTACCTACGCGGGACAGGGTAACACTGAAGCTTTCTTT
TRBD1 | TRBJ2-7 | TRBV19 | NA | CASSIVQGISYEQYF | TGTGCCAGTAGTATAGTACAGGGGATCTCCTACGAGCAGTACTTC
TRBD2 | TRBJ2-3 | TRBV11-2 | NA | CASSTLLAGTADTQYF | TGTGCCAGCAGCACCTTACTAGCGGGGACAGCAGATACGCAGTATTTT
NA | TRBJ2-3 | TRBV12-5 | few | CASGEDSITDTQYF | TGTGCTAGTGGGGAGGACTCTATCACAGATACGCAGTATTTT
NA | TRBJ1-5 | TRBV19 | NA | CASSFKWGPQHF | TGTGCCAGTAGTTTCAAGTGGGGGCCCCAGCATTTT
NA | TRBJ1-6 | TRBV27 | NA | CASSPMGRSYNSPLHF | TGTGCCAGCAGTCCTATGGGGAGGTCCTATAATTCACCCCTCCACTTT
NA | TRBJ1-6 | TRBV21-1 | few | CASSDHPVGGLNSPLHF | TGTGCCAGCAGCGATCACCCCGTTGGCGGACTCAATTCACCCCTCCACTTT
NA | TRBJ1-2 | TRBV9 | NA | CASSVAGRLNYGYTF | TGTGCCAGCAGCGTGGCGGGACGATTAAACTATGGCTACACCTTC
TRBD1 | TRBJ2-1 | TRBV19 | NA | CASSTIQGLEQFF | TGTGCCAGTAGTACCATACAGGGGCTCGAGCAGTTCTTC
TRBD2 | TRBJ2-5 | TRBV7-6 | NA | CASSQKAGGRETQYF | TGTGCCAGCAGCCAGAAAGCGGGGGGGAGGGAGACCCAGTACTTC
TRBD2 | TRBJ2-2 | TRBV6-1 | NA | CASSELAGGTGELFF | TGTGCCAGCAGTGAACTAGCGGGGGGCACCGGGGAGCTGTTTTTT
NA | TRBJ2-1 | TRBV7-9 | NA | CASSLEWGSSYNEQFF | TGTGCCAGCAGCTTAGAGTGGGGGAGCTCCTACAATGAGCAGTTCTTC
TRBD2 | TRBJ2-7 | TRBV7-2 | NA | CASSLEGLAGRQGYEQYF | TGTGCCAGCAGCTTAGAGGGACTAGCGGGTCGGCAGGGCTACGAGCAGTACTTC
TRBD1 | TRBJ1-2 | TRBV12-5 | NA | CASGFRTGGTNGYTF | TGTGCTAGTGGTTTCCGGACAGGGGGGACGAATGGCTACACCTTC
TRBD2 | TRBJ2-7 | TRBV5-1 | few | CASSLASISSSGDEQYF | TGCGCCAGCAGCTTGGCCTCTATTTCTTCTAGCGGAGACGAGCAGTACTTC
NA | TRBJ2-5 | TRBV6-1 | NA | CASSENRETQYF | TGTGCCAGCAGTGAAAACAGGGAGACCCAGTACTTC
NA | TRBJ1-4 | TRBV19 | NA | CASNRVNEKLFF | TGTGCCAGTAACAGGGTTAATGAAAAACTGTTTTTT
NA | TRBJ2-2 | TRBV6-1 | NA | CASSERAPTHTGELFF | TGTGCCAGCAGTGAACGGGCACCAACTCACACCGGGGAGCTGTTTTTT
NA | TRBJ2-1 | TRBV7-6 | once | CASSLLNNEQFF | TGTGCCAGCAGCTTACTAAACAATGAGCAGTTCTTC
NA | TRBJ2-2 | TRBV6-6 | NA | CASSPRTSLFELFF | TGTGCCAGCAGCCCGAGGACGTCTTTGTTCGAGCTGTTTTTT
NA | TRBJ1-6 | TRBV2 | NA | CASSERAGAYNSPLHF | TGTGCCAGCAGTGAAAGGGCAGGGGCCTATAATTCACCCCTCCACTTT